This entry concerns a single T cell receptor (beta chain). The target antigen is unknown. Second doses were pooled across both intervals (about 4 or about 12 weeks). The data were taken from a study of T cell responses to AZD1222 COVID-19 vaccine. Study results and caveats: The study found vaccine-associated CD4 TCRs spanning spike, dominant at 160-218 and 743-854. Seropositivity was recorded at baseline in only six AZD1222 recipients. When two AZD1222 doses had been given, Spike-specific TCR breadth and depth rose.

Sequenced by immunoSEQ multiplex PCR; TCRdb stores in-frame clones only, minus some. The repertoire holds more than 150,000 clones, around 89% seen once, with roughly a quarter in the top ten. Specimen: peripheral blood, collected 28 days after the second AZD1222 dose. The clonotype originates from an adult who received the AZD1222 COVID-19 vaccine.

CDR3 in amino acids: CASSRDRGFDFF. DNA for the CDR3: TGTGCCAGCAGCCGGGACAGGGGATTCGATTTCTTT. The chain couples TRBV6-6 to TRBJ1-1, with 10 bases fitting TRBD1. Per the germline V gene, CDR1 is MNHNY and CDR2 is SVGAGI (reference sequence). Trimming cost V 6 bases and J 13 bases; bases outside gene matches: 8. The CDR3 loop spans 12 amino acids.